This is a list of T cell receptor beta chains from one sample in a study of T cells expressing NK-cell markers. For each CDR3 protein, TCRdb gives one entry from its re-call of the 5' RACE reads, without DNA. This sample's clone table lists 350,000 to 400,000 distinct CDR3 sequences. Sample: blood T cells: a sorted CD56 or NKG2C T cell subset, CD4+ or CD8+ T cells, or bulk PBMC T cells (not recorded which). Receptor source: a woman between 45 and 65 years old in good health. Each CDR3 is given with its conserved first and last residue.

13	TRBV12-3/TRBV12-4	TRBJ1-1	CASLPRGFTEAFF
15	TRBV2	TRBJ1-1	CASSGDRGLNTEAFF
14	TRBV27	TRBJ1-5	CASSFGQSNQPQHF
19	TRBV7-9	TRBJ2-1	CASSLGAGAQTSAYNEQFF
15	TRBV3-1	TRBJ1-1	CASSPLRGRNTEAFF
16	TRBV7-8	TRBJ2-3	CASSLKWRALTDTQYF
17	TRBV20-1	TRBJ2-3	CSAGTRGTSGRADTQYF
15	TRBV5-5	TRBJ2-5	CASSLLVTTQETQYF
16	TRBV5-1	TRBJ2-7	CASSLLGAGASYEQYF
15	TRBV7-9	TRBJ2-3	CASSFGRAGEDTQYF
15	TRBV15	TRBJ1-4	CATSADRGPNEKLFF
16	TRBV12-3/TRBV12-4	TRBJ2-2	CASSFRGPLNTGELFF
13	TRBV20-1	TRBJ2-3	CSASLSGVGTQYF
15	TRBV6-2/TRBV6-3	TRBJ2-3	CASNLRVGVGDTQYF
13	TRBV6-4	TRBJ2-1	CASSDDQYNEQFF
17	TRBV25-1	TRBJ1-2	CASSASGTGIPTYGYTF
13	TRBV13	TRBJ2-1	CASSTGGANEQFF
15	TRBV5-1	TRBJ2-3	CASSLESSSTDTQYF
14	TRBV6-5	TRBJ1-1	CASTLGDLTTEAFF
16	TRBV18	TRBJ1-1	CASSPIRQDANTEAFF
13	TRBV12-3/TRBV12-4	TRBJ2-1	CASTLGSYNEQFF
15	TRBV18	TRBJ2-5	CASSPRGSGAKTQYF
13	TRBV29-1	TRBJ2-1	CSSARQGRNEQFF
17	TRBV6-6	TRBJ1-4	CASSYRRGLATNEKLFF
15	TRBV29-1	TRBJ1-1	CSVQDRALLGTEAFF
15	TRBV20-1	TRBJ2-3	CSARETLGSGRTQYF
16	TRBV18	TRBJ2-1	CASSGKGGSVGNEQFF
12	TRBV5-5	TRBJ2-5	CASWVAGETQYF
11	TRBV29-1	TRBJ2-1	CSQKRGYEQFF
14	TRBV20-1	TRBJ2-7	CSARDSAGVYEQYF
13	TRBV7-9	TRBJ2-2	CASTPLNTGELFF
13	TRBV18	TRBJ1-5	CASSPLADQPQHF
14	TRBV20-1	TRBJ2-5	CSARPSGHQETQYF
16	TRBV6-5	TRBJ2-2	CASSYSMGKNTGELFF
13	TRBV6-1	TRBJ2-1	CASSRPPVNEQFF
15	TRBV2	TRBJ2-5	CASSERTAGGETQYF
13	TRBV29-1	TRBJ1-1	CSVARWGNTEAFF
13	TRBV15	TRBJ2-7	CATSSPSDYEQYF
18	TRBV21-1	TRBJ2-1	CASSTSRPLTTKPNEQFF
14	TRBV29-1	TRBJ2-2	CSVWTNPTPGELFF
14	TRBV2	TRBJ2-7	CASSVFGLGNEQYF
15	TRBV24-1	TRBJ2-1	CATRGLAGESNEQFF
14	TRBV19	TRBJ1-2	CASSIGDPSYGYTF
17	TRBV4-2	TRBJ2-1	CASSQARTSGGYNEQFF
15	TRBV12-3/TRBV12-4	TRBJ2-5	CASSNRALPQETQYF
18	TRBV20-1	TRBJ1-6	CSASYMKAAGGHNSPLHF
13	TRBV6-5	TRBJ2-2	CASSYEAAGELFF
15	TRBV5-6	TRBJ2-3	CATKLGSGGEDTQYF
14	TRBV10-3	TRBJ2-2	CAGRRDRNTGELFF
15	TRBV20-1	TRBJ1-5	CSAVVPTGGEQPQHF
15	TRBV7-9	TRBJ2-2	CASSLGLAVGGELFF
18	TRBV29-1	TRBJ2-5	CSVEGTTSGGKLGETQYF
13	TRBV12-3/TRBV12-4	TRBJ2-4	CASSPGLSNIQYF
12	TRBV3-1	TRBJ2-1	CASSRGLAEQFF
15	TRBV15	TRBJ2-5	CATSENPGGLKTQYF
15	TRBV19	TRBJ1-1	CASSLGTERWSEAFF
13	TRBV10-1	TRBJ2-1	CASIEGSYNEQFF
14	TRBV5-1	TRBJ2-3	CASRSRLGDGTQYF
13	TRBV15	TRBJ2-4	CATSFSKGNIQYF